This T cell receptor (beta chain) is drawn from a study of CD8+ T cells in alopecia areata. Treatment given: oral pan-JAK inhibitor, 5-10 mg twice daily. cDNA prepared by RNA extraction and subsequent reverse transcription served as the template for sequencing. Sequenced by immunoSEQ multiplex PCR; TCRdb stores in-frame clones only, minus some. The sample includes 200,000 to 250,000 clones, 35% to 40% of them seen just once. A note on this clone: The target antigen is unknown.

Study conclusions and caveats: Because of a solitary nonresponder, the connection of baseline CD8+ expansion to response stays uncertain. Many expanded lesional clones persisted during tofacitinib (in both scalp and blood). Tofacitinib significantly reduced both scalp clonality and expanded CD8+ clones among the top 100. Lesional scalp displayed greater clonality than normal scalp, most notably in alopecia totalis/universalis.

Sequencing used CD4+ T cells sorted from blood, obtained at approximately week 30, from a patient treated with tofacitinib. This TCR was sampled from a human donor with alopecia areata.

The DNA of the CDR3 is TGTGCCTGGAGTGGGAAATATGGCGGCGGGACCACCTTC. Its translation is CAWSGKYGGGTTF. V gene TRBV30 combines with J gene TRBJ1-2; TRBD1 might be the D (5 bases). Germline CDR1 is GTSNPN and CDR2 is SVGIG (reference sequence). This CDR3 contains 13 residues. The V and J ends lost 1 base and 13 bases respectively, with 19 bases between them.